One and the same sample provided the 18 T cell receptor beta chains below, sequenced in a study of shared clonotypes between healthy human individuals. Clones were sequenced by immunoSEQ multiplex PCR, and TCRdb holds only the in-frame ones, with some missing. The table includes roughly 1,800,000 clones, about 95% detected once. As defined, naive CD8 cells were CD45RO-negative and positively selected for CCR7, with terminally differentiated effector memory CD45RA+ cells excluded. The sample was naive CD8+ T cells sorted from blood. The receptors originated from a young man in good health.

V and J are TRBV5-4 and TRBJ1-1, with unresolved D. Germline V gene lookup returns CDR1 SGHNT and CDR2 YYREEE (reference sequence). The CDR3 is made up of 14 amino acids. Between the trimmed V and J ends, which lost 2 bases and 0 bases, there was a span of 8 bases. CDR3 amino acids: CASSFVDMNTEAFF. The CDR3 region has the DNA TGTGCCAGCAGCTTTGTAGATATGAACACTGAAGCTTTCTTT.

The J gene is TRBJ1-1, the V gene TRBV13, with a tentative D call TRBD1 (5 bases). With 5 bases removed from V and 8 bases from J, the gap between germline ends came to 12 bases. Germline lookup yields CDR1 PRHDT and CDR2 FYEKMQ (reference sequence). This CDR3 is built from 12 residues. CDR3 loop: CASSPQDLEAFF. The CDR3, as DNA: TGTGCCAGCAGCCCACAGGACCTGGAAGCTTTCTTT.

Worth noting for this clone: This specimen includes other DNA sequences encoding the same CDR3. The chain employs TRBV9 and TRBJ2-3, with D unclear. The CDR3 has 12 residues. V lost 7 bases and J lost 0, with 6 bases in between. Germline V lookup: CDR1 SGDLS, CDR2 YYNGEE. DNA of the CDR3: TGTGCCAGCTCGTTGAGCACAGATACGCAGTATTTT. Translating gives CASSLSTDTQYF.

CDR3 nucleotides: TGCGCCAGCAGCCCATCGGGGGGGGCTGGGCAGCCCCAGCATTTT. Encoded protein: CASSPSGGAGQPQHF. The chain employs TRBV4-1 and TRBJ1-5; perhaps TRBD1 as D (6 bases). The CDR3 loop spans 15 amino acids. The germline V and J ends were trimmed by 4 bases and 7 bases, with 17 bases remaining between them. Per germline, CDR1 MGHRA and CDR2 YSYEKL.

The chain recombines TRBV7-8 with TRBJ2-1; 10 nucleotides align to TRBD2. V dropped 1 base and J dropped 5; count of bases not matched to a gene: 2. CDR3 length: 15 residues. The germline gives CDR1 SGHVS, CDR2 FQNEAQ. CDR3 sequence reads: CASSLGLAGHNEQFF. In DNA, the CDR3 is TGTGCCAGCAGCTTAGGACTAGCGGGCCACAATGAGCAGTTCTTC.

V and J are TRBV2 and TRBJ2-7; the D gene is possibly TRBD1 (5 bases). The V gene lost 5 bases and the J gene lost 6 bases, with 23 bases spanning the gap. This CDR3 has 16 residues. In germline, CDR1 is SNHLY, CDR2 FYNNEI. CDR3 in amino acids: CASSPGGAALYGEQYF. The CDR3 bases are TGTGCCAGCAGTCCCGGTGGGGCTGCCCTTTACGGCGAGCAGTACTTC.

The chain joins TRBV5-4 to TRBJ2-7; perhaps TRBD2 as D (5 bases). CDR3 length: 14 amino acids. Germline assignment: CDR1 SGHNT and CDR2 YYREEE (reference sequence). V shed 4 bases and J shed 1 base, with 12 bases lying between them. In nucleotides, the CDR3 is TGTGCCAGCAGCCCGCAACGGGGATCCTACGAGCAGTACTTC. This translates into CASSPQRGSYEQYF.

Concerning this clone: Sequence at one end of the junction differs from germline and may be a read error. The V and J genes are TRBV7-7 and TRBJ2-7, with TRBD1 matching 8 bases. The CDR3 is 14 amino acids. The germline CDR1 and CDR2 sequences are SSHAT and FNYEAQ (reference sequence). The CDR3 region is CASSLGTGAYEQYF. CDR3 DNA sequence: TGTGCTAGCAGCTTAGGGACAGGAGCCTACGAGCAGTACTTC.

Comment on this clone: Other DNA sequences in the same sample also yield this CDR3. This chain links TRBV5-6 with TRBJ2-7; TRBD2 might be the D (6 bases). Germline loops: CDR1 SGHDT, CDR2 YYEEEE. V was clipped by 4 bases and J by 4 bases, with 18 bases between them. The CDR3 sequence is 15 residues long. The CDR3 region has the DNA TGTGCCAGCAGCCTTGGAGGGCTCAGCGGGTACGAGCAGTACTTC. Protein: CASSLGGLSGYEQYF.

The rearrangement links TRBV19 to TRBJ1-1; D is undetermined. This CDR3 has 14 amino acids. The V gene's germline CDR1 is LNHDA and CDR2 SQIVND (reference sequence). V lost 5 bases and J 0 bases, leaving 10 bases between the germline ends. CDR3 nucleotides: TGTGCCAGTAGTGAGGCCAGGATGAACACTGAAGCTTTCTTT. It yields the protein CASSEARMNTEAFF.

V and J are TRBV27 and TRBJ1-2; the match to TRBD1 covers 11 bases. CDR3 length equals 14 residues. Germline CDR1 is MNHEY and CDR2 is SMNVEV (reference sequence). V lost 6 bases and J lost 5; bases outside the gene matches: 5. As DNA, the CDR3 is TGTGCCAGCAGCGCCGGGACAGGGGGATATGGCTACACCTTC. The encoded protein is CASSAGTGGYGYTF.

This rearrangement joins TRBV7-9 to TRBJ1-2; D gene uncertain. The CDR3 length is 15 residues. Trimming pared 9 bases from V and 0 bases from J, leaving 17 bases between. Germline-derived CDR1 and CDR2 are SEHNR and FQNEAQ (reference sequence). CDR3 DNA sequence: TGTGCCAGTACCCAGATGGCCGCGGCTAACTATGGCTACACCTTC. Its protein is CASTQMAAANYGYTF.

The chain recombines TRBV2 with TRBJ2-7; tentatively, D is TRBD2 (5 bases). CDR1 and CDR2 (germline): SNHLY, FYNNEI. Trimming shortened V by 7 bases and J by 4 bases, and 11 bases separated the two germline ends. There are 12 residues in the CDR3. Here the CDR3 reads CASNSAGYEQYF. In DNA, the CDR3 is TGTGCCAGCAATAGCGCCGGATACGAGCAGTACTTC.

V usage is TRBV19 and J usage is TRBJ2-1; tentatively, D is TRBD2 (6 bases). CDR1 and CDR2 (germline): LNHDA, SQIVND (reference sequence). Deletions cut 1 base from V and 5 bases from J, with 12 bases between. This CDR3 contains 15 residues. The CDR3 DNA is TGTGCCAGTAGTATAGGTAGCGGAACCCACAATGAGCAGTTCTTC. Its protein product is CASSIGSGTHNEQFF.

V and J are TRBV6-1 and TRBJ1-3; D remains ambiguous. The CDR3 sequence is 14 residues long. Per the germline V gene, CDR1 is MNHNS and CDR2 is SASEGT. V dropped 7 bases and J dropped 0 bases, with 10 bases sitting between them. The CDR3 sequence: CASKNPGSGNTIYF. In DNA, the CDR3 is TGTGCCAGCAAAAATCCGGGCTCTGGAAACACCATATATTTT.

Worth noting for this clone: The same CDR3 also results from other DNA sequences found in this sample. In DNA, the CDR3 is TGCGCCAGCAGCCAAGATGGGACAGGGGCCTACGAGCAGTACTTC. This translates into CASSQDGTGAYEQYF. The chain uses TRBV4-3 and TRBJ2-7; TRBD1 matches at 10 bases. The J segment lost 2 bases and the V segment lost 0 bases, leaving 1 base of the junction unmatched. The CDR3 consists of 15 residues. Germline CDR1 reads LGHNA; CDR2 reads YSLEER.

The rearrangement uses TRBV7-2 and TRBJ2-3; 11 nucleotides align to TRBD2. The germline gives CDR1 SGHTA, CDR2 FQGNSA. Trimming took 4 bases from V and 1 from J; bases not matched to a gene: 4. CDR3 length: 16 residues. The CDR3, as DNA: TGTGCCAGCAGCTCGGGACTAGCGGTCCGCACAGATACGCAGTATTTT. Translation: CASSSGLAVRTDTQYF.

Of note for this clone: The same CDR3 can be traced to other DNA sequences in this sample. The chain joins TRBV2 to TRBJ2-5; D gene unclear. Germline V CDR1 and CDR2: SNHLY, FYNNEI. The CDR3 loop spans 11 amino acids. Trimming removed 4 bases from V and 5 bases from J, with 5 bases in between. The CDR3 nucleotides are TGTGCCAGCAGTGCCCAGGAGACCCAGTACTTC. It specifies CASSAQETQYF. Full variable domain (missing parts from reference TRBV2 and TRBJ2-5): EPEVTQTPSHQVTQMGQEVILRCVPISNHLYFYWYRQILGQKVEFLVSFYNNEISEKSEIFDDQFSVERPDGSNFTLKIRSTKLEDSAMYFCASSAQETQYFGPGTRLLVL.